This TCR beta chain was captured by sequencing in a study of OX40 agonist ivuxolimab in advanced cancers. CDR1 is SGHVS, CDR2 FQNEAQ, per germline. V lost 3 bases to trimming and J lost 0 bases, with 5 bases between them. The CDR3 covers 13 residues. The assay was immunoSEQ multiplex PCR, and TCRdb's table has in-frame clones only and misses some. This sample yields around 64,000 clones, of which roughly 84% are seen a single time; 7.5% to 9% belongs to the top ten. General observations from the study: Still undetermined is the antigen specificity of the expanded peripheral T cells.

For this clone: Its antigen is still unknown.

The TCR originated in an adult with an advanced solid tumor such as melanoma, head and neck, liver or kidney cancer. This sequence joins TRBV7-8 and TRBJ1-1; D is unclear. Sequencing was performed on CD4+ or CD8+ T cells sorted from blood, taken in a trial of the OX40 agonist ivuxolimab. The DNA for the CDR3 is TGTGCCAGCAGCTTCGGGATGAACACTGAAGCTTTCTTT. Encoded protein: CASSFGMNTEAFF.